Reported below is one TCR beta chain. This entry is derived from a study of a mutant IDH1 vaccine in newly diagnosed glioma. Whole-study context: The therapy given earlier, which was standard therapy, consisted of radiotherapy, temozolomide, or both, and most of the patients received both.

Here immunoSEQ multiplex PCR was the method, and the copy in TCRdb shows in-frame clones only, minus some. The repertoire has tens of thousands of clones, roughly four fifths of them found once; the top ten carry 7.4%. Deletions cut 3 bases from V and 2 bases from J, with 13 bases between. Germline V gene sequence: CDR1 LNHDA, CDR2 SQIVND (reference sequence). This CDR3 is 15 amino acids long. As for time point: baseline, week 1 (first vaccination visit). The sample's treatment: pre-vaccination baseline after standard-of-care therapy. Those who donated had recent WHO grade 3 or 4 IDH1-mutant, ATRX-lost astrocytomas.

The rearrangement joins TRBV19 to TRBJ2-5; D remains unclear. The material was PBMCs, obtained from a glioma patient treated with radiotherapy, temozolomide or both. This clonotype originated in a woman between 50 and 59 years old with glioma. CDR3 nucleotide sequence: TGTGCCAGTAGTATGAGAGCTAACTCTCAAGAGACCCAGTACTTC. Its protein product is CASSMRANSQETQYF.